The TCR beta chain under discussion was sequenced for a study of vaccination and CD4 T cells after COVID-19. As for the study in general: Blood was drawn a median around 70 days post second dose, range 14 to 241. In culture, cells were exposed to overlapping spike peptides from SARS-CoV-2, HCoV-NL63, HCoV-OC43 and HCoV-229E. Culture controls were given either a CEFX pool, an HIV-1 Nef pool, or no peptide.

To note about this clonotype: What it recognizes is unknown.

The treatment denotes: approximately 11-day PBMC culture with coronavirus spike peptide pools or control peptides (ViraFEST assay). The Oncomine TCR Beta short-read assay sequenced DNA from cultured CD4+ T cells. Genomic DNA was extracted from cultured CD4+ T cells. TCRdb reanalysed the PCR reads using MiXCR and keeps one entry per CDR3 protein. The data hold roughly 16,000 distinct CDR3 sequences, with around 73% observed a single time. The receptor's source is a human donor who had recovered from COVID-19. Sequencing was performed on CD4+ T cells from blood, cultured in vitro.

This CDR3 is CASSEGVAASDEQFF. The CDR3 DNA sequence: TGCGCCAGCAGTGAGGGGGTAGCGGCCTCGGATGAGCAGTTCTTC. The rearrangement links TRBV10-1 to TRBJ2-1, with D perhaps TRBD2 (6 bases). Per the germline V gene, CDR1 is WNHNN and CDR2 is SYGVQD (reference sequence). This CDR3 has 15 amino acids. Trimming took off 2 bases at V and 8 bases at J, with 16 bases between the two ends.